The clone carrying this T cell receptor beta chain has a handful of counts. Antigen specificity is unknown. A sample-barcoded 5' primer and a J-beta primer mix were used in a second PCR of roughly 6 to 11 cycles. Each CDR3 protein is one row after TCRdb ran MiXCR on the 5' RACE reads. The table records just under 550,000 distinct CDR3 sequences, around 24% of them present only once. The record originates from a study of blood T cells in healthy people across ages. Findings of the study overall: Using unsorted PBMCs precluded a conclusive naive versus antigen-experienced comparison.

The CDR3 has 18 amino acids. CDR1 is SEHNR and CDR2 is FQNEAQ in the germline V gene (reference sequence). After removal of 2 bases from V and 3 bases from J, the junction contained 15 bases not matched to a gene. Around 10 milliliters of peripheral blood were drawn from each donor. This sample also appeared in a second study, on T cells of mothers and their children. That investigation notes: Each mother yielded more than 9 million TCR beta CDR3 reads. Each child yielded 2.5 million to 3 million reads.

The sample consisted of blood. This chain uses TRBV7-9 with TRBJ2-5; 7 bases agree with TRBD2. The TCR was taken from a boy younger than 18 in good health. In nucleotides, the CDR3 is TGTGCCAGCAGCTTACGGGGAAAACCCGGGAGGTTGGAAGAGACCCAGTACTTC. Residues: CASSLRGKPGRLEETQYF.